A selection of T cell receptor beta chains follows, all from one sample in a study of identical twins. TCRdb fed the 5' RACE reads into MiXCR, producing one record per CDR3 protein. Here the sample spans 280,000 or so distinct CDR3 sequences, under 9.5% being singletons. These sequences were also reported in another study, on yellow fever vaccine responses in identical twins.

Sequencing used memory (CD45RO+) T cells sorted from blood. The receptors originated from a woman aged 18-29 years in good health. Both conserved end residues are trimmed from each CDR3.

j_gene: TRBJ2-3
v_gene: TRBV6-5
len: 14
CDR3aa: ASSYSERDGTDTQY

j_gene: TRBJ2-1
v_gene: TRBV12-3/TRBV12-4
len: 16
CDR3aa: ASSFLGTSGALYNEQF

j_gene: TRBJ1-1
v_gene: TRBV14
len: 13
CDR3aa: ASRPRTGMNTEAF

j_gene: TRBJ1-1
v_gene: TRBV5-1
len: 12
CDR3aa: ASSQTGTLTEAF

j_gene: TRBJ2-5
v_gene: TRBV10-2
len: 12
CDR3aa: ASSEGRTRETQY

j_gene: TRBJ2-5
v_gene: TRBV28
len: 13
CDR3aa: ASSRPAAAKETQY

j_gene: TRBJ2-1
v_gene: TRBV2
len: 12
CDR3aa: ASSDRESYNEQS

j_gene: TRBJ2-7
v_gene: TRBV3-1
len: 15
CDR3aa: ASSHGLAGGGGYEQY

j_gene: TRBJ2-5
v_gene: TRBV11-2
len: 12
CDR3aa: ASSLDPRGETQY

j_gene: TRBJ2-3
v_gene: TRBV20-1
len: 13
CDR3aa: SAPTIGRAADTQY

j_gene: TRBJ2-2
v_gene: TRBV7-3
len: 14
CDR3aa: ASSPGPGANTGELF

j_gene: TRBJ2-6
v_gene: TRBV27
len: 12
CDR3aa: ASTRTAGANVLT

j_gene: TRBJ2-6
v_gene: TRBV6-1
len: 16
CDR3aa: ASKVRGQSLSGANVLT

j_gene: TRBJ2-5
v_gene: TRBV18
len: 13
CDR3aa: ASSPAKGIQETQY

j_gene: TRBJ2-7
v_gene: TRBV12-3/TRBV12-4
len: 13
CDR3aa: ASSLSIRSSYEQY

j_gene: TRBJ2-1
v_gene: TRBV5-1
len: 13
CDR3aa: ASSTGGGAYNEQF

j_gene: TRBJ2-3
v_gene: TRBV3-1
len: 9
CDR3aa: ASGTSGRTD

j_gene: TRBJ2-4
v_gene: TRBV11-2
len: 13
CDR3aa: ASRRPGQGKNIQY

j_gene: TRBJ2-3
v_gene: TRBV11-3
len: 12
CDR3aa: ASKGGISTDTQY

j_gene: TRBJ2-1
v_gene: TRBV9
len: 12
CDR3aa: ASSRQGAYNEQF

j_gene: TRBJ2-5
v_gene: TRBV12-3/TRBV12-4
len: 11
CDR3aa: ASRLGTYETQY

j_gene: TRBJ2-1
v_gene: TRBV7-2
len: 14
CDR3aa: ASSLGGGGSGNEQF

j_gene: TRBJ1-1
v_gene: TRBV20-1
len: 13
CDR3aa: SARGTFRGNTEAF

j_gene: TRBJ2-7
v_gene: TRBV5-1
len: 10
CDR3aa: ASSSTSYEQY

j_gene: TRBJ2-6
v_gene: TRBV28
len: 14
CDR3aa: ASREWSLAGANVLT

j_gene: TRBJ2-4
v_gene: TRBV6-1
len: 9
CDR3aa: ASSTGNIQY

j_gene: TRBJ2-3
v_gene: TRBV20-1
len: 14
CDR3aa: SASEVAGGVADTQY

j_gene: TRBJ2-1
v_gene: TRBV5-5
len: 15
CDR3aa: ASSLYLAGGHYNEQF

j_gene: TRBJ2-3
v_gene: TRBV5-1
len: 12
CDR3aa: ASSLEDPRDTQY

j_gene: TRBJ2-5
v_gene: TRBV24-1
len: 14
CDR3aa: ATSDFASGGLETQY

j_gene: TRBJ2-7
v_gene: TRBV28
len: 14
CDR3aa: ASSDWSGSLSGLQY

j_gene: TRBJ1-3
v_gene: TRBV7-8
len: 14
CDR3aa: ASSLNSGHSGNTIY

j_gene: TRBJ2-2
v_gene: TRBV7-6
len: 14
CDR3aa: ASSPRGQGVSGELF

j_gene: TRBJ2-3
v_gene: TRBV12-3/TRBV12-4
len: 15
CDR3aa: ASSFGLAVTSTDTQY

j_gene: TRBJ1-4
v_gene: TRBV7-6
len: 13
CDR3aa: ASSPEYRGWEKLF

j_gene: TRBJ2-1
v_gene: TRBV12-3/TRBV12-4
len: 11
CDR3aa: ASSLGQGYEQF